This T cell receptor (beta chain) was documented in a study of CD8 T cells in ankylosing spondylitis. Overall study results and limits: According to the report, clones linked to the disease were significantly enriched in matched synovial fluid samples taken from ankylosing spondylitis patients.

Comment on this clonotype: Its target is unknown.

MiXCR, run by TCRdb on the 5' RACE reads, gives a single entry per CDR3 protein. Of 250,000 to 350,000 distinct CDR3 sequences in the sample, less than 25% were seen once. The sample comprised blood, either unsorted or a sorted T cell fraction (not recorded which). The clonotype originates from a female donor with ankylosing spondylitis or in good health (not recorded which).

The CDR3 bases are TGTGCCGCTAGGAGTGGGGTAGCCTCTGGGGCCAACGTCCTGACTTTC. Translated: CAARSGVASGANVLTF. V is TRBV10-3 and J is TRBJ2-6, with no clear D. This CDR3 is 16 amino acids long. CDR1 ENHRY and CDR2 SYGVKD come from the germline V gene. The germline V and J ends were trimmed by 11 bases and 0 bases, with 17 bases remaining between them.